This TCR beta chain was sequenced during a study of blood T cell repertoires in COVID-19. Trimming took off 1 base at V and 4 bases at J, with 18 bases between the two ends. The germline V gene has CDR1 SEHNR and CDR2 FQNEAQ (reference sequence). The CDR3 runs to 17 residues. Original handling: By means of reference gene primer amplification, nucleated cell counts were estimated. Method: immunoSEQ multiplex PCR; TCRdb's copy keeps in-frame clones and lacks some. Clone size and V and J calls were adopted from that table, with D and trimming inferred from the DNA. Of some 320,000 clones in the sample, 85% to 90% are singletons; the top ten hold around 10%.

This clonotype was sampled from a woman under 40 with COVID-19, enrolled during active disease. The chain employs TRBV7-9 and TRBJ2-3; TRBD2 is a possible D gene (7 bases). Sequenced input: peripheral blood. The DNA for the CDR3 is TGTGCCAGCAGCTTAGTGGCGGGGGCCTTCGGGGCAGATACGCAGTATTTT. It specifies CASSLVAGAFGADTQYF.